A selection of T cell receptor beta chains follows, all from one sample in a study of shared clonotypes between healthy human individuals. TCRdb's table, derived via immunoSEQ multiplex PCR, lists solely in-frame clones and lacks some. The sample includes approximately 500,000 clones, 96% seen only once; the top ten take approximately 0.06%. Sequencing used naive CD4+ T cells sorted from blood. All receptors derive from a woman aged 25 to 45 in good health. The CDR3 runs from the conserved cysteine through the conserved F or W.

V gene,J gene,CDR3 protein
TRBV6-1,TRBJ1-3,CASGLRAQPGNTIYF
TRBV5-1,TRBJ1-4,CASRPGQPNNEKLFF
TRBV27,-,CASSLLGASNEQYF
TRBV27,-,CASSLMQGGEQYF
TRBV10-1,TRBJ2-7,CASSESAYEQYF
TRBV28,TRBJ2-6,CASSLWVSDGANVLTF
TRBV11-1,TRBJ2-5,CASGNYGQGGTQYF
TRBV4-1,TRBJ1-2,CASSNRTGGGYGYTF
TRBV5-4,TRBJ2-2,CASSKSLLSGDTGELFF
TRBV28,TRBJ2-1,CASSITGLTSSYNEQFF
TRBV27,TRBJ1-4,CASSFGADNEKLFF
TRBV18,TRBJ1-1,CASSRGQGAATEAFF
TRBV7-6,TRBJ1-2,CASSLGGYTF
TRBV29-1,TRBJ2-3,CSVGGWWGNTDTQYF
TRBV19,TRBJ2-5,CASGKQGNLQETQYF
TRBV7-9,TRBJ2-7,CASSLEMDVSEQYF
TRBV18,TRBJ2-2,CASSTTRRNTGELFF
TRBV19,TRBJ1-1,CASSFQLMNTEAFF
TRBV21-1,TRBJ2-7,CASSKWIRGSFYEQYF
TRBV6-5,TRBJ2-7,CASSYRWDRGYEQYF
TRBV5-1,TRBJ2-1,CASSITTDSSYNEQFF
TRBV28,TRBJ1-2,CASSHSHINYGYTF
TRBV5-8,TRBJ2-7,CASSLSPGLSSYEQYF
TRBV6-1,TRBJ1-4,CASSAGTGGGVTNEKLFF
TRBV5-1,TRBJ2-1,CASSPGLADEQFF
TRBV11-2,TRBJ2-7,CASSFGDRVEQYF
TRBV21-1,TRBJ2-3,CASSLRLATGTDTQYF
TRBV28,TRBJ2-7,CASSLTRQEYEQYF
TRBV4-1,TRBJ2-7,CASSQDRDRGKPTYEQYF
TRBV29-1,TRBJ2-1,CSVGLAGTYNEQFF
TRBV28,TRBJ2-1,CASSREVYEQFF
TRBV9,TRBJ2-1,CASSVVSSGHNEQFF
TRBV5-1,TRBJ2-3,CASSFGTTDTQYF
TRBV6-6,TRBJ2-7,CASSYIRDRQYF
TRBV28,TRBJ2-1,CASSGPGDNEQFF
TRBV5-4,TRBJ2-2,CASSLVSGRPNTGELFF
TRBV6-6,TRBJ2-5,CASASDRETQYF
TRBV7-9,TRBJ1-2,CASSSGTYGYTF
TRBV6-5,TRBJ2-7,CASSYSPGGGHYEQYF
TRBV4-2,TRBJ2-7,CASSQQGQGSVEQYF
TRBV20-1,TRBJ1-4,CSARTNEKLFF
TRBV2,TRBJ1-4,CASSFNGATNEKLFF
TRBV11-2,TRBJ1-1,CASRPDRGSSTEAFF
TRBV2,TRBJ2-7,CASRGLGSEQYF
TRBV27,TRBJ2-1,CASSRLGSYNEQFF
TRBV28,TRBJ1-1,CASRPGQGTTEAFF
TRBV28,TRBJ1-3,CASTQGGGRNTIYF
TRBV28,TRBJ2-7,CASSVGQASAEQYF
TRBV29-1,TRBJ2-7,CSVIPGGVLSYEQYF
TRBV7-9,TRBJ2-3,CASSSQGITTDTQYF
TRBV9,TRBJ1-4,CASSVARDRTNEKLFF
TRBV5-4,TRBJ2-7,CASSQGQGSFYEQYF
TRBV28,TRBJ1-1,CASSLTWNTEAFF
TRBV4-1,TRBJ1-4,CASSQASGEGKLFF
TRBV19,TRBJ2-7,CASSIGDTLGGYEQYF
TRBV5-8,-,CASRDPLAGGGYEQYF
TRBV28,TRBJ1-2,CASIARGTHGYTF
TRBV6-5,TRBJ1-1,CASSYKFGTAFF
TRBV28,TRBJ2-5,CASSLAGAQETQYF